This entry describes one T cell receptor (beta chain). Antigen: not known. The sample belongs to a study of cytomegalovirus exposure and HLA in healthy donors. Study as a whole: HLA-typed donors contributed around 88 million unique TCRs, which were held in an early data release.

The PCR contained 60 Vbeta and 13 Jbeta primers. Clones were read by immunoSEQ multiplex PCR, and TCRdb kept only the in-frame ones, dropping some. The sample carries tens of thousands of clones, approximately 71% recorded once. Study-wide points: Previous analysis showed most TCR beta V segments were productive about 90% or about 30% of the time. CMV serostatus was the only immune exposure information that was available. Likely technical artifact: a cluster of highly shared sequence variants.

The germline CDR1 and CDR2 sequences are SQVTM and ANQGSEA. The junction had 6 bases not matched to a gene; V was cut back by 4 bases and J by 4 bases. The CDR3 contains 13 residues. The chain carries TRBV29-1 and TRBJ2-7, with 8 bases aligning to TRBD2. The sequenced sample consisted of PBMCs. The sequence was obtained from a middle-aged man in good health and CMV-seronegative. CDR3 amino acids: CSVGIAGYYEQYF. The CDR3 DNA is TGCAGCGTTGGTATAGCGGGATATTACGAGCAGTACTTC.